This TCR beta chain was profiled in a study of beta chain features in type 1 diabetes. Findings and limits, study-wide: Cells that show high TCR expression could be over-represented by cDNA sequencing. Researchers report that Type 1 diabetes patients had moderately but significantly shorter TCRB CDR3s across all four CD4+ subsets.

Comment on this clone: Antigen specificity is unknown.

The study reverse transcribed the entire isolated RNA, so it sequenced expressed TCRB transcripts. The protocol was immunoSEQ multiplex PCR, while the TCRdb copy is restricted to in-frame clones and leaves out a portion. The sample lists about 300,000 clones, 13% seen once, with roughly 0.015% in the top ten. Germline lookup yields CDR1 SNHLY and CDR2 FYNNEI. V lost 7 bases to trimming and J lost 6 bases, with 12 bases between them. The CDR3 covers 13 residues. The gene calls are TRBV2 and TRBJ2-2; D may be TRBD2 (5 bases). This receptor was taken from a woman between 18 and 29 years old with type 1 diabetes. The sample was naive CD4+ T cells from blood. CDR3 residues: CASIRQEAGELFF. CDR3 DNA sequence: TGTGCCAGCATAAGGCAGGAGGCCGGGGAGCTGTTTTTT.